The sequence of this TCR beta chain was determined in a study of shared clonotypes between healthy human individuals. Study details: Per-donor plates numbered three CD4 naive, three CD4 memory, two CD8 naive and one CD8 memory. Study-level results: Among non-shared clonotypes, generation probabilities were lower than among those shared by all four donors. Donors were few, which limited the genetic and exposure-history diversity represented.

Concerning this clone itself: The antigen remains undetermined. This sample includes further DNA sequences coding for the same CDR3.

As originally analysed: ImmunoSEQ sequences covered only the junction and lacked quality scores; filtering therefore differed. Clones were read by immunoSEQ multiplex PCR, and TCRdb kept only the in-frame ones, dropping some. V, J and clone size reflect that table, while D and trimming were determined from the DNA. The sample has around 940,000 clones, over 60% seen once. The CDR3 length is 13 residues. V was pared by 2 bases and J by 2 bases, with 9 bases between. The germline V gene encodes CDR1 GTSNPN and CDR2 SVGIG (reference sequence). The chain uses TRBV30 and TRBJ1-1; D is possibly TRBD1 (6 bases). This sequence originates from a young man in good health. Sequenced material: memory CD4+ T cells sorted from blood. The sample's subset: CD45RA-negative fraction. This CDR3 is CAWSRGGNTEAFF. CDR3 DNA sequence: TGTGCCTGGAGTAGGGGGGGCAACACTGAAGCTTTCTTT. Variable domain in full (rest from reference TRBV30 and TRBJ1-1): SQTIHQWPATLVQPVGSPLSLECTVEGTSNPNLYWYRQAAGRGLQLLFYSVGIGQISSEVPQNLSASRPQDRQFILSSKKLLLSDSGFYLCAWSRGGNTEAFFGQGTRLTVV.